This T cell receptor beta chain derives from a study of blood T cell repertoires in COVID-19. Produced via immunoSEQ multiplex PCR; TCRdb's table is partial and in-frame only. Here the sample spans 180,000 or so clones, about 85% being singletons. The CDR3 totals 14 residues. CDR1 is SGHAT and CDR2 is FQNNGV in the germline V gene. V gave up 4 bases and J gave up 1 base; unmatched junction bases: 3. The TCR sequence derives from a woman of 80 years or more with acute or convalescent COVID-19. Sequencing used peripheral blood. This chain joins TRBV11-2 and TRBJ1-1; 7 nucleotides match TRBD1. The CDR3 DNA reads TGTGCCAGCAGCTCAGGGGGGTGGAACACTGAAGCTTTCTTT. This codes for CASSSGGWNTEAFF.